The TCR beta chain under discussion was sequenced for a study of CD4 T cells in relation to SARS-CoV-2 and coronaviruses. The protocol was immunoSEQ multiplex PCR, while the TCRdb copy is restricted to in-frame clones and leaves out a portion. Of about 38,000 clones in the sample, roughly 90% are singletons; the top ten hold roughly 10%. CDR3 length: 15 amino acids. V lost 1 base and J 7 bases, leaving 15 bases between the germline ends. CDR1 SGHRS and CDR2 YFSETQ come from the germline V gene. Sequenced input: memory CD4+ T cells from PBMCs. The receptor's source is an adult with COVID-19. The chain links TRBV5-1 to TRBJ2-1; TRBD1 or TRBD2 may be the D gene (5 bases each). Here the CDR3 DNA reads TGCGCCAGCAGCTTGAGAGTGGGGGTGGGGAATGAGCAGTTCTTC. This sequence encodes CASSLRVGVGNEQFF.